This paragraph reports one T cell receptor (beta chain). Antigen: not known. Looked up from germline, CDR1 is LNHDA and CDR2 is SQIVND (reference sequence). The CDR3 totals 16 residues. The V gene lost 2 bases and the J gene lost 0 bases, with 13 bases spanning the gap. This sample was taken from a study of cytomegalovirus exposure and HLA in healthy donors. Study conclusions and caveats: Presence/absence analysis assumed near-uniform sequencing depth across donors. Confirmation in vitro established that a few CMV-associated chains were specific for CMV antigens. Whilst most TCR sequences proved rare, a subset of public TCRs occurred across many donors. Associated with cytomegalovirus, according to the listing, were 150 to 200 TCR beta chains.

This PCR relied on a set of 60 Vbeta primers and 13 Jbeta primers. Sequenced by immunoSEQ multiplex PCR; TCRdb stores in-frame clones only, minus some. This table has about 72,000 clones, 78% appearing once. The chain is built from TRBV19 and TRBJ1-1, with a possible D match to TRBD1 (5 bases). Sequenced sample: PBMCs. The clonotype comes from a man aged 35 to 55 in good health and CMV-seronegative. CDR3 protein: CASSIIKGRMNTEAFF. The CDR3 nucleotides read TGTGCCAGTAGTATAATAAAGGGGCGGATGAACACTGAAGCTTTCTTT. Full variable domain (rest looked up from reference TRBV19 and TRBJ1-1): DGGITQSPKYLFRKEGQNVTLSCEQNLNHDAMYWYRQDPGQGLRLIYYSQIVNDFQKGDIAEGYSVSREKKESFPLTVTSAQKNPTAFYLCASSIIKGRMNTEAFFGQGTRLTVV.